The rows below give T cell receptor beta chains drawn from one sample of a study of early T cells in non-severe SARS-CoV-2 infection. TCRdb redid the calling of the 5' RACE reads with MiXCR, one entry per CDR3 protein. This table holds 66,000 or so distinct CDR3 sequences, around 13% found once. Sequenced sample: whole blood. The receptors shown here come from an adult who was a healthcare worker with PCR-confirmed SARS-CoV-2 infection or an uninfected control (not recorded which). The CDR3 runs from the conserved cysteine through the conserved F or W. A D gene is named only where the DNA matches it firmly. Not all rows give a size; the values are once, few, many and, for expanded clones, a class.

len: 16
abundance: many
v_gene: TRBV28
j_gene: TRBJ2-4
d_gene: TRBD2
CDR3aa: CASSPQTSGGRDIQYF
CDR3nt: TGTGCCAGCAGTCCCCAGACTAGCGGGGGTCGGGACATTCAGTACTTC

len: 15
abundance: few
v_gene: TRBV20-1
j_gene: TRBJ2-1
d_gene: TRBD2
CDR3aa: CSARYTRGRDNEQFF
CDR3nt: TGCAGTGCTAGATACACTCGCGGGAGGGACAATGAGCAGTTCTTC

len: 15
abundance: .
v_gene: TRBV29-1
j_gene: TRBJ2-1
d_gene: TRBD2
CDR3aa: CSVRGAREDYNEQFF
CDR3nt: TGCAGCGTCCGAGGGGCGCGGGAGGACTACAATGAGCAGTTCTTC

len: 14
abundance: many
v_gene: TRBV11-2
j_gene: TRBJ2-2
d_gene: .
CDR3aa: CASSHLMGTGELFF
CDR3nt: TGTGCCAGCAGCCACCTTATGGGCACCGGGGAGCTGTTTTTT

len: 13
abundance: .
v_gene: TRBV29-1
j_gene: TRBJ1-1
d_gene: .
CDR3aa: CSVASRTNTEAFF
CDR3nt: TGCAGCGTTGCGAGCAGGACAAACACTGAAGCTTTCTTT

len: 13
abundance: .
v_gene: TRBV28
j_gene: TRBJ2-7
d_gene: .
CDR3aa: CASSYYSEYEQYF
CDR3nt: TGTGCCAGCAGTTACTACAGCGAGTACGAGCAGTACTTC

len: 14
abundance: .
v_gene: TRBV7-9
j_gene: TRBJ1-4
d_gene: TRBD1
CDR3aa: CASSRGTANEKLFF
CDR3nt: TGTGCCAGCAGCCGGGGGACAGCTAATGAAAAACTGTTTTTT

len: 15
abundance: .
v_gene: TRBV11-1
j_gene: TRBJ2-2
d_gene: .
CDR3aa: CASSLVEGRTGELFF
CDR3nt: TGTGCCAGCAGCTTAGTGGAGGGGCGCACCGGGGAGCTGTTTTTT

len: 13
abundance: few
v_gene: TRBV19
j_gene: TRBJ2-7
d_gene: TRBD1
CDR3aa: CATKPGQGYEQYF
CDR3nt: TGTGCCACGAAACCGGGACAGGGCTACGAGCAGTACTTC

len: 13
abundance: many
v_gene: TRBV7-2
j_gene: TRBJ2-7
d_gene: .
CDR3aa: CASSSSPGGEQYF
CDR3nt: TGTGCCAGCAGCTCCTCCCCCGGTGGCGAGCAGTACTTC

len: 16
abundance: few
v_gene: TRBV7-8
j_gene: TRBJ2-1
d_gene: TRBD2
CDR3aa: CASYFGLAGRVNEQFF
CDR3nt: TGTGCCAGCTATTTCGGGCTAGCGGGGCGTGTAAATGAGCAGTTCTTC

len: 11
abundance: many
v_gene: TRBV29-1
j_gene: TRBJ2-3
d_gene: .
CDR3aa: CSVNRGDTQYF
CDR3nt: TGCAGCGTGAATAGGGGAGATACGCAGTATTTT

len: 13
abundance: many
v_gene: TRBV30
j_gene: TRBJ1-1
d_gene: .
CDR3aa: CAWRGRMNTEAFF
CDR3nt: TGTGCCTGGAGAGGCCGAATGAACACTGAAGCTTTCTTT

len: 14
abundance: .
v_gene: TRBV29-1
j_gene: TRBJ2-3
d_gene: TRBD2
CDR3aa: CSVGLAGVADTQYF
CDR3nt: TGCAGCGTTGGTCTAGCGGGAGTAGCCGATACGCAGTATTTT

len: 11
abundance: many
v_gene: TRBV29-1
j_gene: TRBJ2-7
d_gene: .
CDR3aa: CSVDLNREQYF
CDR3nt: TGCAGCGTTGATTTGAATCGGGAGCAGTACTTC

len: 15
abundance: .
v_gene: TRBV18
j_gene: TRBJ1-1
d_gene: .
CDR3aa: CASSPTDQANTEAFF
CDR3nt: TGTGCCAGCTCACCGACGGATCAGGCGAACACTGAAGCTTTCTTT

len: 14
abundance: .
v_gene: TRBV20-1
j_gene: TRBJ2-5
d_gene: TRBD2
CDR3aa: CSASRLAGAETQYF
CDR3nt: TGCAGTGCTAGTAGACTAGCGGGAGCAGAGACCCAGTACTTC